This paragraph covers one TCR beta chain sequence. The antigen remains unidentified. These data are taken from a study of T cell responses to AZD1222 COVID-19 vaccine. Study findings and constraints: All repertoire sampling was performed exclusively after the peak T cell response. Donors, mostly white British, included more females; clonal diversity was possibly underestimated. Spike-specific TCR depth and breadth grew after two AZD1222 doses.

Here immunoSEQ multiplex PCR was the method, and the copy in TCRdb shows in-frame clones only, minus some. Of tens of thousands of clones in the sample, around 93% were seen once. Investigators merged groups given second doses at roughly 4 or roughly 12 weeks. Trimming removed 6 bases from V and 0 bases from J; junction bases left unmatched: 6. Germline V gene lookup returns CDR1 SGHNT and CDR2 YENEEA. This CDR3 comprises 16 residues. The receptor was isolated from an adult who received the AZD1222 COVID-19 vaccine. The V gene is TRBV11-3, the J gene TRBJ2-1; TRBD2 aligns across 9 bases. This material consisted of peripheral blood, taken 28 days after the second AZD1222 dose. The CDR3 nucleotides read TGTGCCAGCAGTCGACATAGCGGGAGCTCCTACAATGAGCAGTTCTTC. Translating gives CASSRHSGSSYNEQFF.